This T cell receptor (beta chain) is from a study of blood T cell repertoires in COVID-19. Study in general: Material from acute and convalescent COVID-19 was sourced from the United States, Italy and Spain. Nucleic acid was either cDNA or gDNA, and it came from T cells, B-cell-depleted T cells, or PBMCs.

The V gene end was trimmed by 6 bases and the J gene end by 9 bases; junction bases not matched to a gene: 3. The CDR3 is 12 amino acids. Study processing details: Reference gene primer amplification yielded estimated nucleated cell counts. Libraries were prepared by immunoSEQ multiplex PCR; TCRdb keeps only in-frame clonotypes and omits some of them. From that table come the V and J calls and clone size; the DNA was used to work out D and trimming. The sample lists about 180,000 clones, over 65% occurring once. Seattle cases were enrolled at active infection and followed longitudinally. Sequencing was carried out using peripheral blood. The sequence derives from a person aged 70 to 79 with COVID-19, enrolled during active disease. The chain recombines TRBV12-3 or TRBV12-4 with TRBJ2-4; 9 positions match TRBD1. CDR3 amino acids: CASSGTGSIQYF. CDR3 in DNA: TGTGCCAGCAGCGGGACAGGGAGCATTCAGTACTTC.